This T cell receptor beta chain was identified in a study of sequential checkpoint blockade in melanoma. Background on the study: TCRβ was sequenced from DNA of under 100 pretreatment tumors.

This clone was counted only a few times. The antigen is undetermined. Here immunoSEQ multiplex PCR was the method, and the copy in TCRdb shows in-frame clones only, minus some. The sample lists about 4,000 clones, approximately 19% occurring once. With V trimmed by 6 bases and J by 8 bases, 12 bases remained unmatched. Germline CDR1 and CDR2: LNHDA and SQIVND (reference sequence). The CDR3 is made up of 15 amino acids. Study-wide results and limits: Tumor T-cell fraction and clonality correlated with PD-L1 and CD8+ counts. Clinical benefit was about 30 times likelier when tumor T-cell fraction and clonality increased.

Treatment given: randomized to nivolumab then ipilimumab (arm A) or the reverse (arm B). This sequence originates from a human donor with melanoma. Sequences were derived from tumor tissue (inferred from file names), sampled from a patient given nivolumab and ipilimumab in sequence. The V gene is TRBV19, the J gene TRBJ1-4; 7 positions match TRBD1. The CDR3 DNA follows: TGTGCCAGTAGCACCCCGGACAGGCTGGGGGAAAAACTGTTTTTT. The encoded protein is CASSTPDRLGEKLFF.